This T cell receptor beta chain comes out of a study of brain metastases from non-small cell lung cancer. Findings and limits, study-wide: TCR repertoires overlapped largely between brain metastases and matched primaries. Fewer infiltrating T cells were found in brain metastases than primaries.

This clone was seen more than once but under ten times. Antigen: not known. Repertoires were generated with immunoSEQ multiplex PCR, while TCRdb's copy carries only in-frame clones and drops some. The table includes approximately 1,300 clones, approximately 80% detected once. The sequenced sample was tissue from a brain metastasis. The clonotype was recovered from a donor over 35 with non-small cell lung cancer.

CDR3 sequence reads: CASSKSGYFYQPQHF. The DNA of the CDR3 is TGTGCCAGCAGCAAATCGGGGTACTTTTACCAGCCCCAGCATTTT. The rearrangement uses TRBV21-1 and TRBJ1-5. TRBV21-1 is designated a pseudogene. CDR3 length: 15 residues.